One and the same sample provided the 7 T cell receptor beta chains below, sequenced in a study of PD-L1 blockade in urothelial cancer (dated by TCRdb to 2016 to 2017). Libraries came from the immunoSEQ multiplex PCR assay. This is the immuneACCESS table as TCRdb keeps it, with only in-frame sequences that have V and J called. A part of the clones is gone; compared with another copy, unresolved V genes explain less than half, and the rest is unexplained. The sample records about 81,000 clones, approximately 90% of which are singletons. 8% to 10% of the sample is held by the ten biggest clonotypes. Material: PBMCs, obtained around atezolizumab (anti-PD-L1) treatment. These receptors came from a man between 60 and 70 years old with urothelial cancer.

The chain couples TRBV4-3 to TRBJ2-5; no firm D call. CDR3 size: 15 residues. Trimming took off 0 bases at V and 4 bases at J, with 12 bases between the two ends. Germline V gene lookup returns CDR1 LGHNA and CDR2 YSLEER. This CDR3 reads CASSQETGFLETQYF. As DNA, the CDR3 is TGCGCCAGCAGCCAAGAGACGGGTTTCTTAGAGACCCAGTACTTC.

Concerning this clone: The junction shows a germline mismatch at one end, possibly a read error. The chain combines TRBV7-7 with TRBJ2-1; 10 bases are a match to TRBD1. The CDR3 runs 14 residues. Germline CDR1 SSHAT, CDR2 FNYEAQ (reference sequence). For the CDR3, the DNA is TGTGCTAGCAGCTCCTCCCTTGGACAGGGGGATAAGTTCTTC. Residues: CASSSSLGQGDKFF.

The chain couples TRBV9 to TRBJ2-5; TRBD2 agrees at 7 bases. J gave up 3 bases and V 0 bases, and 5 bases lay outside the gene matches. This CDR3 region has 15 residues. Germline V lookup: CDR1 SGDLS, CDR2 YYNGEE. CDR3 region: CASSVAGGGEETQYF. The CDR3 region has the DNA TGTGCCAGCAGCGTAGCGGGAGGCGGGGAAGAGACCCAGTACTTC.

Only one count was recorded for this clone. This chain joins TRBV20-1 and TRBJ2-7; no clear D gene. Germline loops: CDR1 DFQATT, CDR2 SNEGSKA (reference sequence). CDR3 length: 11 residues. The V gene lost 6 bases and the J gene lost 5 bases, with 11 bases spanning the gap. In DNA, the CDR3 is TGCAGTGCCCCCCGTTTAAACGAGCAGTACTTC. Amino acid sequence: CSAPRLNEQYF.

The chain carries TRBV27 and TRBJ1-2, with D maybe TRBD1 (5 bases). Deletions cut 6 bases from V and 3 bases from J, with 14 bases between. The length of the CDR3 is 14 residues. Germline values: CDR1 MNHEY, CDR2 SMNVEV (reference sequence). This chain's CDR3 is CASSPGWGDYGYTF. In DNA form, the CDR3 reads TGTGCCAGCAGCCCTGGATGGGGGGACTATGGCTACACCTTC.

The chain employs TRBV7-6 and TRBJ2-7; the match to TRBD2 covers 7 bases. This CDR3 is built from 17 residues. V was clipped by 3 bases and J by 2 bases; unmatched bases: 13. Germline values: CDR1 SGHVS, CDR2 FNYEAQ. CDR3 residues: CASSLTSRESKTYEQYF. DNA of the CDR3: TGTGCCAGCAGCTTGACCTCGCGGGAGAGCAAAACCTACGAGCAGTACTTC.

The CDR3 here is CATSRGRDRFPYEQYF. CDR3 coding DNA: TGTGCCACCAGCAGAGGAAGGGACAGATTTCCCTACGAGCAGTACTTC. This chain joins TRBV15 and TRBJ2-7; the match to TRBD1 covers 7 bases. The germline V gene encodes CDR1 LNHNV and CDR2 YYDKDF (reference sequence). The CDR3 is made up of 16 amino acids. Losses at the gene ends were 1 base for V and 2 bases for J; bases not matched to a gene: 8.